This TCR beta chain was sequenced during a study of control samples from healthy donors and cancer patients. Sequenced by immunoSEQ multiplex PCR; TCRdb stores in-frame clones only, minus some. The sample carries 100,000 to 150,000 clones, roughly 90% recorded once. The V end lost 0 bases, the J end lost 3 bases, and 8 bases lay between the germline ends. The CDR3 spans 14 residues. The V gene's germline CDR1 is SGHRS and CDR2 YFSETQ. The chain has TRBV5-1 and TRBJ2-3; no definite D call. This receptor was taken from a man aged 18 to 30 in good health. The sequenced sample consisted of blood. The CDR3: CASSLVQITDTQYF. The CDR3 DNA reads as TGCGCCAGCAGCTTGGTTCAGATTACAGATACGCAGTATTTT.